These 17 T cell receptor beta chains originate from one sample sequenced in a study of blood T cell repertoires in COVID-19. The protocol was immunoSEQ multiplex PCR, while the TCRdb copy is restricted to in-frame clones and leaves out a portion. The sample shows more than 300,000 clones, roughly 86% of them seen only once. Specimen: PBMCs or T cells enriched from blood (not recorded which). Receptors originate from a man aged 35-49 years in a cohort exposed to, infected with or recovered from COVID-19 (not recorded which).

The chain uses TRBV27 and TRBJ2-1; TRBD2 agrees at 7 bases. This CDR3 is built from 15 residues. Germline loops: CDR1 MNHEY, CDR2 SMNVEV (reference sequence). Trimming at V came to 3 bases and at J to 2 bases, leaving 4 bases not matched to a gene. For the CDR3, the DNA is TGTGCCAGCAGTTTCTCACTAGCGCCCTACAATGAGCAGTTCTTC. Its protein is CASSFSLAPYNEQFF.

The rearrangement links TRBV19 to TRBJ1-1, with TRBD1 matching 9 bases. Germline V gene lookup returns CDR1 LNHDA and CDR2 SQIVND (reference sequence). Trimming took 8 bases from V and 11 from J; bases not matched to a gene: 12. This CDR3 comprises 13 residues. CDR3 sequence (DNA): TGTGCCAGTGACTCGCGGGGGACAGGGACGGCTTTCTTT. Translation gives CASDSRGTGTAFF.

The rearrangement links TRBV7-3 to TRBJ2-7; no definite D call. CDR3 length equals 13 residues. Germline-derived CDR1 and CDR2 are SGHTA and FQGTGA. Trimming took 2 bases from V and 1 from J, leaving 6 bases between them. DNA of the CDR3: TGTGCCAGCAGCTTATACGAGTCCTACGAGCAGTACTTC. This encodes CASSLYESYEQYF.

The rearrangement uses TRBV27 and TRBJ1-1, with 9 bases that match TRBD1. Per germline, CDR1 MNHEY and CDR2 SMNVEV (reference sequence). With V trimmed by 6 bases and J by 1 base, 3 bases remained unmatched. This CDR3 has 14 amino acids. This chain's CDR3 is CASRGTGRNTEAFF. CDR3 in DNA: TGTGCCAGCAGAGGGACAGGGAGGAACACTGAAGCTTTCTTT.

This chain connects TRBV6-5 to TRBJ2-7, with a tentative D call TRBD1 (6 bases). The V gene lost 6 bases and the J gene lost 4 bases, with 16 bases spanning the gap. This CDR3 is built from 14 residues. The V gene's germline CDR1 is MNHEY and CDR2 SVGAGI. In DNA form, the CDR3 reads TGTGCCAGCAGATTCAGGGGTGTGGAGTACGAGCAGTACTTC. This gives the protein CASRFRGVEYEQYF.

V gene TRBV27 combines with J gene TRBJ1-4; 7 nucleotides line up with TRBD1. CDR1 and CDR2 from the germline V gene are MNHEY and SMNVEV (reference sequence). Trimming took 4 bases from V and 8 from J; bases not matched to a gene: 7. The CDR3 spans 14 residues. The CDR3 sequence is CASSYLGTAEKLFF. As DNA, the CDR3 is TGTGCCAGCAGTTATCTTGGGACAGCAGAAAAACTGTTTTTT.

This chain joins TRBV7-2 and TRBJ2-7, with D unclear. Germline values: CDR1 SGHTA, CDR2 FQGNSA. The CDR3 covers 11 residues. Trimming removed 5 bases from V and 6 bases from J, with 8 bases in between. The CDR3 DNA follows: TGTGCCAGCAGCCAACTTCGCGAGCAGTACTTC. Encoded protein: CASSQLREQYF.

The chain couples TRBV19 to TRBJ1-5, with TRBD1 matching over 8 bases. The CDR3 runs to 15 residues. Trimming at V came to 8 bases and at J to 1 base, leaving 7 bases not matched to a gene. The V gene's germline CDR1 is LNHDA and CDR2 SQIVND (reference sequence). CDR3 sequence reads: CASSDRTGSNQPQHF. CDR3 nucleotides: TGTGCCAGTTCTGATAGGACAGGGAGCAATCAGCCCCAGCATTTT.

The rearrangement links TRBV6-1 to TRBJ1-1; maybe TRBD1 (5 bases). The germline V gene has CDR1 MNHNS and CDR2 SASEGT. The CDR3 runs to 14 residues. The V end was cut by 2 bases, the J end by 4 bases, with 11 bases between. CDR3 sequence: CASSELAQGTEAFF. CDR3 nucleotide sequence: TGTGCCAGCAGTGAACTGGCCCAGGGCACTGAAGCTTTCTTT.

The chain is built from TRBV13 and TRBJ2-7, with D unresolved. V was trimmed by 2 bases and J by 0 bases, leaving 5 bases between them. This CDR3 is 13 amino acids long. The germline gives CDR1 PRHDT, CDR2 FYEKMQ (reference sequence). DNA of the CDR3: TGTGCCAGCAGCTTAAGCCACTCCTACGAGCAGTACTTC. Translation gives CASSLSHSYEQYF.

J is TRBJ1-3 and V is TRBV7-9; no clear D gene. Germline CDR1 is SEHNR and CDR2 is FQNEAQ (reference sequence). This CDR3 has 16 residues. V was trimmed by 7 bases and J by 2 bases, leaving 18 bases between them. The CDR3 sequence is CASTPRRNTAGNTIYF. The CDR3 DNA is TGTGCCAGCACCCCCAGACGAAACACAGCTGGAAACACCATATATTTT.

The rearrangement joins TRBV5-1 to TRBJ1-2; D might be TRBD1 (5 bases). The V end lost 4 bases, the J end lost 1 base, and 11 bases lay between the germline ends. The CDR3 is 14 amino acids. Germline V gene sequence: CDR1 SGHRS, CDR2 YFSETQ. The CDR3 protein is CASSGGTVNYGYTF. In DNA form, the CDR3 reads TGCGCCAGCAGCGGGGGGACGGTTAACTATGGCTACACCTTC.

The chain uses TRBV3-1 (or the pseudogene TRBV3-2) and TRBJ1-3; a possible D gene is TRBD1 (5 bases). V gave up 4 bases and J gave up 0 bases, with 13 bases separating them. Germline CDR1 reads LGHDT; CDR2 reads YNNKEL (reference sequence). CDR3 size: 16 residues. Here the CDR3 DNA reads TGTGCCAGCAGCCCCTGGGGGGTGCGCTCTGGAAACACCATATATTTT. This codes for CASSPWGVRSGNTIYF.

V gene TRBV7-2 combines with J gene TRBJ1-2, with 8 bases lining up with TRBD1. V dropped 4 bases and J dropped 4; count of bases not matched to a gene: 5. The CDR3 spans 14 residues. From germline, CDR1 is SGHTA and CDR2 FQGNSA. CDR3 nucleotide sequence: TGTGCCAGCAGCTCGCAGGGGGCTAGCTATGGCTACACCTTC. As protein: CASSSQGASYGYTF.

The V and J genes are TRBV12-3 or TRBV12-4 and TRBJ2-7, with D perhaps TRBD1 (5 bases). The CDR3 length is 12 residues. V was clipped by 5 bases and J by 0 bases, with 5 bases between them. CDR3 DNA sequence: TGTGCCAGCAGTCAGGGCTCCTACGAGCAGTACTTC. Its protein product is CASSQGSYEQYF.

J is TRBJ1-6 and V is TRBV6-5; D is perhaps TRBD1 (6 bases). The CDR3 loop spans 14 amino acids. V lost 6 bases and J lost 11, with 17 bases in between. Looked up from germline, CDR1 is MNHEY and CDR2 is SVGAGI. The CDR3 here is CASRPDSLSTPLHF. CDR3 bases: TGTGCCAGCAGACCGGACAGCCTTTCGACACCCCTCCACTTT.

This chain links TRBV2 with TRBJ2-3; D is possibly TRBD1 (5 bases). Germline loops: CDR1 SNHLY, CDR2 FYNNEI. This CDR3 contains 15 residues. The V gene lost 5 bases and the J gene lost 5 bases, with 17 bases spanning the gap. The CDR3 region is CASSPDSLRGDTQYF. CDR3 bases: TGTGCCAGCAGTCCTGACAGCTTACGCGGAGATACGCAGTATTTT. Full variable domain (rest looked up from reference TRBV2 and TRBJ2-3): EPEVTQTPSHQVTQMGQEVILRCVPISNHLYFYWYRQILGQKVEFLVSFYNNEISEKSEIFDDQFSVERPDGSNFTLKIRSTKLEDSAMYFCASSPDSLRGDTQYFGPGTRLTVL.